These 18 T cell receptor beta chains came from one sample sequenced in a study of blood T cells in healthy people across ages. Alongside a J-beta primer mix, a sample-barcoded 5' primer served in a second PCR lasting about 7 to 11 cycles. TCRdb itself ran the 5' RACE reads through MiXCR, one entry per CDR3 protein. The table lists 1.4 million or so distinct CDR3 sequences, around 40% of them singletons. Sample: blood. Source of these receptors: a young woman in good health.

This clonotype occurred a few times. As DNA, the CDR3 is TGTGCCAGCAGCCATCCAGCGAGCACAGATACGCAGTATTTT. The encoded protein is CASSHPASTDTQYF. This chain uses TRBV4-2 with TRBJ2-3; D call uncertain. The CDR3 sequence is 14 residues long. Trimming cost V 3 bases and J 0 bases, with 7 bases left between them. Germline V gene sequence: CDR1 LGHNA, CDR2 YNFKEQ.

The genes are TRBV27 and TRBJ2-5; 13 nucleotides agree with TRBD2. Germline V gene data show CDR1 as MNHEY and CDR2 as SMNVEV (reference sequence). The CDR3 spans 15 residues. V lost 7 bases and J lost 11; bases outside the gene matches: 13. CDR3 amino acids: CASTPGLAGRNEQYF. CDR3 DNA sequence: TGTGCCAGCACCCCGGGACTAGCGGGAAGGAATGAGCAGTACTTC.

This clonotype was detected a few times. J is TRBJ2-4 and V is TRBV12-3 or TRBV12-4, with no clear D. The end of the DNA fits TRBJ2-7 better, so the J call may be wrong. This CDR3 is built from 14 residues. The CDR3 region has the DNA TGTGCCAGCAGTTTTGGTCTGGGCTCCTACGAGCAGTACTTC. Its translation: CASSFGLGSYEQYF.

The chain uses TRBV3-1 and TRBJ2-3; 7 bases agree with TRBD1. The CDR3 spans 19 residues. V lost 0 bases to trimming and J lost 2 bases; unmatched junction nucleotides: 14. Per germline, CDR1 LGHDT and CDR2 YNNKEL (reference sequence). The CDR3: CASSQEELERDRVTDTQYF. CDR3 coding DNA: TGTGCCAGCAGCCAAGAAGAGCTCGAACGGGACAGAGTCACAGATACGCAGTATTTT.

In DNA form, the CDR3 reads TGTGCCAGCAGCCGAGAACCCCGAGACAGGGGAAACACTGAAGCTTTCTTT. This encodes CASSREPRDRGNTEAFF. The chain couples TRBV4-2 to TRBJ1-1, with 8 nucleotides matching TRBD1. The CDR3 runs to 17 residues. After removal of 4 bases from V and 2 bases from J, the junction contained 12 bases not matched to a gene. Germline CDR1 and CDR2: LGHNA and YNFKEQ.

This chain joins TRBV25-1 and TRBJ1-2; D ambiguous. From germline, CDR1 is MGHDK and CDR2 SYGVNS. The CDR3 totals 12 residues. With 1 base removed from V and 8 bases from J, the gap between germline ends came to 8 bases. The CDR3 spells CASSESGVGYTF. CDR3 bases: TGTGCCAGCAGTGAATCGGGAGTGGGCTACACCTTC.

This clonotype has ten or more counts. The chain links TRBV2 to TRBJ1-1; TRBD1 aligns across 9 bases. V trimming: 8 bases; J trimming: 1 base; junction bases outside the gene matches: 2. CDR1 SNHLY and CDR2 FYNNEI come from the germline V gene. The CDR3 consists of 13 residues. This CDR3 is CASSGQGNTEAFF. The CDR3 coding sequence is TGTGCCAGCTCGGGACAGGGGAACACTGAAGCTTTCTTT.

This clonotype was picked up one time. At one boundary the junction diverges from the germline segment, which might be a read error. J is TRBJ2-2 and V is TRBV5-1, with TRBD1 matching 9 bases. This CDR3 region has 15 residues. CDR1 and CDR2 (germline): SGHRS, YFSETQ. The CDR3 sequence is CASSPGQGRTWELFF. The CDR3 DNA sequence: TGCGCCAGCAGCCCGGGACAGGGTCGCACCTGGGAGCTGTTTTTT.

This clonotype was picked up many times. V usage is TRBV4-3 and J usage is TRBJ2-5; D possibly corresponds to TRBD2 (7 bases). CDR1 and CDR2 (germline): LGHNA, YSLEER. V was pared by 3 bases and J by 2 bases, with 13 bases between. The CDR3 contains 15 residues. CDR3 loop: CASSQRGGVQETQYF. The CDR3 bases are TGCGCCAGCAGCCAGAGGGGGGGAGTTCAAGAGACCCAGTACTTC.

This clonotype occurred a few times. The V gene is TRBV5-1, the J gene TRBJ2-1, with no clear D. The J call is in doubt because the DNA end fits TRBJ2-7 better. The CDR3 contains 14 residues. Looked up from germline, CDR1 is SGHRS and CDR2 is YFSETQ. The DNA of the CDR3 is TGCGCCAGCAGCCTAGGTCCAACCTACAATGAGCAGTACTTC. Translated, it gives CASSLGPTYNEQYF.

In this sample, this clonotype turned up a few times. The CDR3 coding sequence is TGTGCCAGCAGTTACACGAACGGCTACGAGCAGTACTTC. Its translation is CASSYTNGYEQYF. The chain carries TRBV6-5 and TRBJ2-7, with D hard to call. CDR1 is MNHEY, CDR2 SVGAGI, per germline. The V end was cut by 2 bases, the J end by 3 bases, with 8 bases between. This CDR3 is 13 amino acids long.

The rearrangement joins TRBV3-1 to TRBJ2-3, with D unclear. The length of the CDR3 is 14 residues. Trimming pared 0 bases from V and 6 bases from J, leaving 10 bases between. Germline V CDR1 and CDR2: LGHDT, YNNKEL (reference sequence). The CDR3 DNA reads as TGTGCCAGCAGCCAAGAGGCCGACTTTGATACGCAGTATTTT. This translates into CASSQEADFDTQYF.

V usage is TRBV6-6 and J usage is TRBJ1-1; TRBD1 agrees at 7 bases. The germline V gene encodes CDR1 MNHNY and CDR2 SVGAGI (reference sequence). This CDR3 has 15 amino acids. V was clipped by 2 bases and J by 2 bases; unmatched bases: 5. The CDR3, as DNA: TGTGCCAGCAGTTACCGACAGGGATATAACACTGAAGCTTTCTTT. Residues: CASSYRQGYNTEAFF.

The chain recombines TRBV12-3 or TRBV12-4 with TRBJ1-3; D may be TRBD1 (6 bases). V was pared by 5 bases and J by 5 bases, with 16 bases between. CDR3 length equals 15 residues. DNA of the CDR3: TGTGCCAGCAGTCCGGCGGGACACCTGAGAAACACCATATATTTT. It is translated as CASSPAGHLRNTIYF.

In its sample, this clonotype was seen once. The V gene is TRBV25-1, the J gene TRBJ1-1; 9 bases are a match to TRBD1. With 6 bases clipped from V and 5 bases from J, the junction kept 7 bases outside the gene matches. The V gene's germline CDR1 is MGHDK and CDR2 SYGVNS. The CDR3 sequence is 14 residues long. CDR3 amino acids: CASRDHRGHTEAFF. CDR3 coding DNA: TGTGCCAGCAGGGATCACAGGGGGCATACTGAAGCTTTCTTT.

The chain recombines TRBV12-3 or TRBV12-4 with TRBJ2-6, with D possibly matching TRBD1 (5 bases). The CDR3 covers 14 residues. The V gene lost 5 bases and the J gene lost 5 bases, with 10 bases spanning the gap. The DNA of the CDR3 is TGTGCCAGCAGTCCAGGGATTAGGGCCAACGTCCTGACTTTC. Protein sequence: CASSPGIRANVLTF.

This clonotype was seen a handful of times. The chain joins TRBV3-1 to TRBJ1-2; no clear D. Germline loops: CDR1 LGHDT, CDR2 YNNKEL (reference sequence). There are 15 residues in the CDR3. V lost 3 bases and J lost 3, with 14 bases in between. The CDR3 sequence is CASSQGITPYYGYTF. DNA for the CDR3: TGTGCCAGCAGCCAGGGGATCACCCCCTACTATGGCTACACCTTC.

This chain joins TRBV5-1 and TRBJ1-1; D perhaps matches TRBD1 (6 bases). Germline lookup yields CDR1 SGHRS and CDR2 YFSETQ. Deletions cut 0 bases from V and 0 bases from J, with 21 bases between. CDR3 length: 19 amino acids. CDR3 region: CASSLAGAGLGPMNTEAFF. CDR3 DNA: TGCGCCAGCAGCTTGGCAGGGGCAGGCTTGGGACCGATGAACACTGAAGCTTTCTTT.